The 6 T cell receptor beta chains below come from one sample, sequenced in a study of CD8 T cells in ankylosing spondylitis. Study results and caveats: A motif in TCR beta, a set of under 10 highly homologous variants, appeared characteristic of ankylosing spondylitis blood.

Their specific antigens are unknown. TCRdb used MiXCR to reprocess the 5' RACE reads, holding one entry per CDR3 protein. Here the sample spans some 840,000 distinct CDR3 sequences, roughly 12% being singletons. Sequenced input: blood, either unsorted or a sorted T cell fraction (not recorded which). These receptors all stem from a male donor with ankylosing spondylitis.

This clonotype was seen only a few times. The chain has TRBV10-3 and TRBJ2-7; 9 nucleotides line up with TRBD2. The V segment lost 6 bases and the J segment 6 bases; nucleotides outside the gene matches: 9. This CDR3 contains 14 residues. Germline CDR1 is ENHRY and CDR2 is SYGVKD. DNA for the CDR3: TGTGCCATCAGCATAGCGGGACTAGCTTCCGAGCAGTACTTC. This encodes CAISIAGLASEQYF.

This clonotype occurred a few times. This chain uses TRBV6-5 with TRBJ1-2; D not certain. The V gene lost 4 bases and the J gene lost 4 bases, with 13 bases spanning the gap. CDR3 length: 14 residues. Germline CDR1 and CDR2: MNHEY and SVGAGI. Here the CDR3 reads CASSSPGPGYGYTF. For the CDR3, the DNA is TGTGCCAGCAGTTCGCCCGGGCCGGGCTATGGCTACACCTTC.

The DNA for the CDR3 is TGTGCCAGCAGCTTAGGGGGACAGGGGGCTTACTACGAGCAGTACTTC. It specifies CASSLGGQGAYYEQYF. The chain links TRBV7-2 to TRBJ2-7; 12 bases are shared with TRBD1. The CDR3 has 16 amino acids. The V and J ends lost 1 base and 3 bases, in that order; junction bases with no gene match: 4. Germline V gives CDR1 SGHTA, CDR2 FQGNSA.

This chain links TRBV2 with TRBJ1-3; D uncertain. Germline lookup yields CDR1 SNHLY and CDR2 FYNNEI. V was clipped by 6 bases and J by 0 bases, with 6 bases between them. This CDR3 spans 13 amino acids. CDR3 bases: TGTGCCAGCAGGCAGGACTCTGGAAACACCATATATTTT. Protein: CASRQDSGNTIYF.

The V call is TRBV29-1, the J call TRBJ2-3, with 8 bases aligning to TRBD1. The trim removed 7 bases at V and 4 bases at J, leaving 13 bases unmatched. CDR3 length equals 15 residues. Germline V gene data show CDR1 as SQVTM and CDR2 as ANQGSEA. The CDR3 is CSAMTGVDWADTQYF. CDR3 bases: TGCAGCGCTATGACAGGGGTTGATTGGGCAGATACGCAGTATTTT.

This clonotype was picked up many times. The V and J genes are TRBV5-1 and TRBJ1-2; D is unresolved. V gave up 1 base and J gave up 2 bases, with 6 bases separating them. The germline V gene encodes CDR1 SGHRS and CDR2 YFSETQ. There are 13 residues in the CDR3. CDR3 sequence (DNA): TGCGCCAGCAGCTTGACTCCGAACTATGGCTACACCTTC. Translated: CASSLTPNYGYTF.